This passage covers 3 T cell receptor beta chains from one sample sequenced in a study of cytomegalovirus exposure and HLA in healthy donors. Use of 60 Vbeta and 13 Jbeta primers characterized the PCR. The table came from immunoSEQ multiplex PCR; TCRdb's copy has only in-frame clones and leaves some out. The table lists over 120,000 clones, 77% of them singletons, with 3.9% in the top ten. The sample was PBMCs. These receptors all come from a male donor in good health and CMV-seronegative.

Concerning this clone itself: Distinct nucleotide sequences in the sample also encode this CDR3. J is TRBJ2-7 and V is TRBV27; D ambiguous. The CDR3 is 12 amino acids. Germline values: CDR1 MNHEY, CDR2 SMNVEV (reference sequence). V was shortened by 2 bases and J by 3 bases, with 5 bases between the two germline ends. CDR3 sequence reads: CASSLNGYEQYF. CDR3 coding DNA: TGTGCCAGCAGTTTAAACGGCTACGAGCAGTACTTC.

Judged by abundance, this clone is large. The J gene is TRBJ1-3, the V gene TRBV5-8; tentative D call: TRBD1 (6 bases). Germline loops: CDR1 SGHTS, CDR2 YDEGEE. There are 15 residues in the CDR3. Trimming pared 4 bases from V and 9 bases from J, leaving 20 bases between. This CDR3 reads CASSRWTELEVTIYF. The DNA of the CDR3 is TGTGCCAGCAGCCGATGGACAGAGCTGGAAGTCACCATATATTTT.

The J gene is TRBJ2-5, the V gene TRBV1; TRBD2 was called by the table and not checked on the DNA. The tail of the sequence fits TRBJ2-7 better, so the J call may be wrong. TRBV1 corresponds to a pseudogene. This CDR3 is 16 amino acids long. CDR3 region: CTSSQDPSGPSYEQYF. For the CDR3, the DNA is TGCACCAGCAGCCAAGATCCCAGCGGCCCCTCCTACGAGCAGTACTTC.